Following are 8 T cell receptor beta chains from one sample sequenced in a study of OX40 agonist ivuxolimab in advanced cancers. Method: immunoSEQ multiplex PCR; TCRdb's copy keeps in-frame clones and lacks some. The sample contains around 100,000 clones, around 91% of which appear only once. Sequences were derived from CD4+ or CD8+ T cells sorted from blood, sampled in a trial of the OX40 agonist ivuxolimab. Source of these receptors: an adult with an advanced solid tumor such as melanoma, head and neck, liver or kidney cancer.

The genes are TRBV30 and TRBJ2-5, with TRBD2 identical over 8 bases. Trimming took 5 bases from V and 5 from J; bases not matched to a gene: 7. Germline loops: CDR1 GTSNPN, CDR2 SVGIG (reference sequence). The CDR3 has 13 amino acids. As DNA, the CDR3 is TGTGCCTGGGGTCGGACTAGCTTGGAGACCCAGTACTTC. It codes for CAWGRTSLETQYF.

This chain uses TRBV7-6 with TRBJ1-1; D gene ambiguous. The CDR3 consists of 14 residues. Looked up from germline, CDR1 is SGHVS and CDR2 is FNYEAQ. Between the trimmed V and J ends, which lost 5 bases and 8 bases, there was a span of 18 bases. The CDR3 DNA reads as TGTGCCAGCAGCCCTCTGGGCAGCGCAAGAGAAGCTTTCTTT. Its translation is CASSPLGSAREAFF.

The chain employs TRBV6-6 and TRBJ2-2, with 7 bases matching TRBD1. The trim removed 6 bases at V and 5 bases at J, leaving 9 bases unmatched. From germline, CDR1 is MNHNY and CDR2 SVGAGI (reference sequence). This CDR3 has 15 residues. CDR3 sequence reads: CASRAPGGKTGELFF. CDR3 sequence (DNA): TGTGCCAGCAGAGCACCAGGGGGAAAAACCGGGGAGCTGTTTTTT.

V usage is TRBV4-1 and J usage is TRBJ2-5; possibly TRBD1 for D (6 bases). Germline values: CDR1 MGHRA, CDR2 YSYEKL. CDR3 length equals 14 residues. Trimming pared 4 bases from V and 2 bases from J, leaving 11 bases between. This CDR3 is CASSRRQEQETQYF. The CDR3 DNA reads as TGCGCCAGCAGCCGGCGACAGGAACAAGAGACCCAGTACTTC.

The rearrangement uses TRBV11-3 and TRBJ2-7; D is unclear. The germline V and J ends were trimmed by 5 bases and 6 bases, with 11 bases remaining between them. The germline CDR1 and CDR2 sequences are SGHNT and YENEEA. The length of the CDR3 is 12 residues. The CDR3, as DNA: TGTGCCAGCAGCACTCGAACTGCCGAGCAGTACTTC. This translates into CASSTRTAEQYF.

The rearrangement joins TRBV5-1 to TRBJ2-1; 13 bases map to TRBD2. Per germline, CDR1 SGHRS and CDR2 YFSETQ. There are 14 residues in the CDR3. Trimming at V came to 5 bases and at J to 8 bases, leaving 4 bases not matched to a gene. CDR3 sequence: CASSRTSGSYEQFF. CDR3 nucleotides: TGCGCCAGCAGTCGGACTAGCGGGAGCTATGAGCAGTTCTTC.

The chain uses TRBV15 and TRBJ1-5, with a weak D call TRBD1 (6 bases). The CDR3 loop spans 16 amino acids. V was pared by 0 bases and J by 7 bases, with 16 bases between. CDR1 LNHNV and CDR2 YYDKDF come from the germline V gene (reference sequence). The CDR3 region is CATSRDRPRGGQPQHF. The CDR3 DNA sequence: TGTGCCACCAGCAGAGATAGACCCAGGGGTGGCCAGCCCCAGCATTTT. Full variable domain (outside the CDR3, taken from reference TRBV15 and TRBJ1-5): DAMVIQNPRYQVTQFGKPVTLSCSQTLNHNVMYWYQQKSSQAPKLLFHYYDKDFNNEADTPDNFQSRRPNTSFCFLDIRSPGLGDTAMYLCATSRDRPRGGQPQHFGDGTRLSIL.

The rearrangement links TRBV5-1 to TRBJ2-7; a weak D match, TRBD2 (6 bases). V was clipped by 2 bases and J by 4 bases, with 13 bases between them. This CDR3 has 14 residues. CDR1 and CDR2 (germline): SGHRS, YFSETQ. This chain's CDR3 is CASSFRGSPYEQYF. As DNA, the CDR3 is TGCGCCAGCAGCTTTCGGGGGTCCCCGTACGAGCAGTACTTC.